The 22 T cell receptor beta chains reported below all come from one sample, sequenced in a study of blood T cell repertoires in COVID-19. Sequenced by immunoSEQ multiplex PCR; TCRdb stores in-frame clones only, minus some. The sample yields over 200,000 clones, around nine tenths seen once. The sample consisted of peripheral blood. These receptors were obtained from a woman aged 55-70 years with acute or convalescent COVID-19.

The V call is TRBV7-3, the J call TRBJ2-1, with D maybe TRBD1 (6 bases). Germline values: CDR1 SGHTA, CDR2 FQGTGA. The CDR3 consists of 14 residues. With 6 bases removed from V and 4 bases from J, the gap between germline ends came to 13 bases. As DNA, the CDR3 is TGTGCCAGCAGTTGGCTAGGGGGATACAATGAGCAGTTCTTC. Translation gives CASSWLGGYNEQFF.

The rearrangement uses TRBV7-9 and TRBJ1-3; a possible D gene is TRBD1 (5 bases). Germline loops: CDR1 SEHNR, CDR2 FQNEAQ (reference sequence). The CDR3 extends over 17 amino acids. V was clipped by 6 bases and J by 2 bases, with 20 bases between them. The CDR3 loop is CASSNAGNPFPGNTIYF. CDR3 sequence (DNA): TGTGCCAGCAGTAACGCAGGGAATCCCTTCCCTGGAAACACCATATATTTT.

The count of this clone is one. The chain recombines TRBV4-1 with TRBJ1-2, with a weak D call TRBD1 (5 bases). V lost 0 bases to trimming and J lost 5 bases, with 13 bases between them. Germline V gene sequence: CDR1 MGHRA, CDR2 YSYEKL. The CDR3 is 15 residues long. CDR3 amino acids: CASSQDRAGRYGYTF. In DNA, the CDR3 is TGCGCCAGCAGCCAAGATCGAGCAGGGAGGTATGGCTACACCTTC.

J is TRBJ2-2 and V is TRBV19; 7 bases agree with TRBD1. The CDR3 is 16 amino acids. Trimming cost V 5 bases and J 2 bases; bases outside gene matches: 8. Germline V gene sequence: CDR1 LNHDA, CDR2 SQIVND (reference sequence). CDR3 DNA: TGTGCCAGTAGTCGGGTAGGGGGCGGAAACACCGGGGAGCTGTTTTTT. Its translation: CASSRVGGGNTGELFF.

J is TRBJ2-7 and V is TRBV6-4, with a weak D call TRBD1 (5 bases). V was pared by 4 bases and J by 2 bases, with 12 bases between. The CDR3 contains 14 residues. Looked up from germline, CDR1 is MRHNA and CDR2 is SNTAGT. CDR3 loop: CASSATGGPYEQYF. As DNA, the CDR3 is TGTGCCAGCAGTGCCACAGGTGGGCCCTACGAGCAGTACTTC.

This chain uses TRBV7-2 with TRBJ2-1; D possibly corresponds to TRBD2 (6 bases). Per germline, CDR1 SGHTA and CDR2 FQGNSA. Trimming took off 2 bases at V and 8 bases at J, with 16 bases between the two ends. The CDR3 runs to 15 residues. CDR3: CASSLNYGGGDEQFF. The CDR3 nucleotides are TGTGCCAGCAGCTTAAATTACGGGGGTGGTGATGAGCAGTTCTTC.

V usage is TRBV30 and J usage is TRBJ2-2; D is possibly TRBD1 (6 bases). Germline-derived CDR1 and CDR2 are GTSNPN and SVGIG (reference sequence). The CDR3 runs to 14 residues. Trimming removed 4 bases at V and 5 bases at J, with 14 bases between. This CDR3 is CAWIQGSFTGELFF. The CDR3 DNA sequence: TGTGCCTGGATCCAGGGGTCGTTTACCGGGGAGCTGTTTTTT.

The gene calls are TRBV18 and TRBJ1-1; no clear D. V was trimmed by 0 bases and J by 4 bases, leaving 15 bases between them. The CDR3 length is 16 residues. Per germline, CDR1 KGHSH and CDR2 LQKENI. The CDR3 DNA is TGTGCCAGCTCACCACCGGAGAGAGGGAGAGGCACTGAAGCTTTCTTT. It translates to CASSPPERGRGTEAFF. Full variable domain (outside the CDR3, taken from reference TRBV18 and TRBJ1-1): NAGVMQNPRHLVRRRGQEARLRCSPMKGHSHVYWYRQLPEEGLKFMVYLQKENIIDESGMPKERFSAEFPKEGPSILRIQQVVRGDSAAYFCASSPPERGRGTEAFFGQGTRLTVV.

V and J are TRBV2 and TRBJ2-5; 7 nucleotides agree with TRBD1. Germline loops: CDR1 SNHLY, CDR2 FYNNEI. J gave up 5 bases and V 5 bases, and 5 bases lay outside the gene matches. This CDR3 is 13 amino acids long. CDR3 in amino acids: CASSPQGIETQYF. As DNA, the CDR3 is TGTGCCAGCAGTCCACAGGGGATTGAGACCCAGTACTTC.

The rearrangement uses TRBV4-2 and TRBJ2-1, with 7 bases aligning to TRBD1. CDR3 length: 17 residues. Germline V gives CDR1 LGHNA, CDR2 YNFKEQ. The V and J ends lost 3 bases and 0 bases, in that order; junction bases with no gene match: 8. Here the CDR3 DNA reads TGTGCCAGCAGCCAGAGGGTTACAGGGGCCTCCTACAATGAGCAGTTCTTC. Protein sequence: CASSQRVTGASYNEQFF.

This clone was found once. The chain joins TRBV6-6 to TRBJ1-4; tentative D call: TRBD1 (6 bases). This CDR3 is built from 16 residues. The germline V gene has CDR1 MNHNY and CDR2 SVGAGI (reference sequence). V lost 5 bases, J lost 5 bases, and 18 bases lay in between. The CDR3 DNA is TGTGCCAGCAGTCGAAAGGACAGCATAAAAAATGAAAAACTGTTTTTT. It is translated as CASSRKDSIKNEKLFF.

V is TRBV6-5 and J is TRBJ2-7, with 11 bases lining up with TRBD1. The CDR3 contains 14 residues. V was clipped by 6 bases and J by 2 bases; unmatched bases: 3. Germline assignment: CDR1 MNHEY and CDR2 SVGAGI. CDR3 sequence: CASRWTGGTYEQYF. CDR3 bases: TGTGCCAGCAGGTGGACAGGGGGCACCTACGAGCAGTACTTC.

The CDR3 nucleotides read TGTGCCAGCAGCCAAGATCGGACAGGGCGTGGAAACACCATATATTTT. Translating gives CASSQDRTGRGNTIYF. The V gene is TRBV3-1 (or the pseudogene TRBV3-2), the J gene TRBJ1-3, with 8 bases identical to TRBD1. CDR1 LGHDT and CDR2 YNNKEL come from the germline V gene (reference sequence). This CDR3 spans 16 amino acids. V was clipped by 0 bases and J by 3 bases; unmatched bases: 4.

The rearrangement links TRBV12-3 or TRBV12-4 to TRBJ2-1; a weak D match, TRBD1 (5 bases). The ends were cut back, 8 bases at V and 6 bases at J, with 14 bases in the middle. The CDR3 loop spans 13 amino acids. The DNA for the CDR3 is TGTGCCAGCCGCGTGAGGCAGGGCAATGAGCAGTTCTTC. It encodes CASRVRQGNEQFF.

For this clone: A read error may be the cause here, since a much bigger clone is one base away. CDR3 loop: CASSLGAPGPRETQYF. For the CDR3, the DNA is TGTGCCAGCAGCTTAGGGGCGCCAGGGCCGAGGGAGACCCAGTACTTC. The chain is built from TRBV7-3 and TRBJ2-5, with TRBD1 as a possible D gene (5 bases). Trimming stripped 2 bases from V and 5 bases from J, with 18 bases between. Germline V gene sequence: CDR1 SGHTA, CDR2 FQGTGA. This CDR3 has 16 amino acids.

This clone was seen only once. The chain employs TRBV18 and TRBJ1-4, with 9 bases that match TRBD1. Germline CDR1 is KGHSH and CDR2 is LQKENI. The CDR3 sequence is 14 residues long. V was clipped by 5 bases and J by 5 bases; unmatched bases: 3. The CDR3 loop reads CASSSTGGNEKLFF. As DNA, the CDR3 is TGTGCCAGCTCATCGACAGGGGGGAATGAAAAACTGTTTTTT.

The chain has TRBV5-1 and TRBJ1-4; perhaps TRBD1 as D (5 bases). The CDR3 length is 15 residues. From germline, CDR1 is SGHRS and CDR2 YFSETQ. Deletions cut 2 bases from V and 3 bases from J, with 11 bases between. CDR3 nucleotides: TGCGCCAGCAGCTTAGGGGAAGTAGCTAATGAAAAACTGTTTTTT. Protein: CASSLGEVANEKLFF.

This chain connects TRBV6-4 to TRBJ2-1; possibly TRBD2 for D (7 bases). The CDR3 consists of 17 residues. Germline values: CDR1 MRHNA, CDR2 SNTAGT. The V gene lost 3 bases and the J gene lost 5 bases, with 20 bases spanning the gap. The CDR3 coding sequence is TGTGCCAGCAGTGATTCGACGACGCGGGGGCGCAACAATGAGCAGTTCTTC. Its protein product is CASSDSTTRGRNNEQFF.

This sequence joins TRBV28 and TRBJ1-1, with 7 bases that match TRBD1. Germline CDR1 is MDHEN and CDR2 is SYDVKM. The CDR3 length is 15 residues. Unmatched junction bases numbered 12, after V lost 8 bases and J lost 3 bases. In nucleotides, the CDR3 is TGTGCCAGCGCCCGGAGGGACAGACTCCACACTGAAGCTTTCTTT. Its protein is CASARRDRLHTEAFF.

This chain connects TRBV7-2 to TRBJ2-3; 7 nucleotides match TRBD2. CDR3 length: 16 amino acids. V lost 5 bases to trimming and J lost 2 bases; unmatched junction nucleotides: 10. Germline values: CDR1 SGHTA, CDR2 FQGNSA. The CDR3 coding sequence is TGTGCCAGCAGCCCCCTGGCGGGAGTACTCACAGATACGCAGTATTTT. Its translation: CASSPLAGVLTDTQYF.

Here the CDR3 reads CASSLGPGKSSPLHF. CDR3 in DNA: TGTGCCAGCAGCTTAGGCCCAGGGAAGAGTTCACCCCTCCACTTT. V gene TRBV7-9 combines with J gene TRBJ1-6, with a weak D call TRBD1 (5 bases). The germline V gene has CDR1 SEHNR and CDR2 FQNEAQ (reference sequence). This CDR3 is built from 15 residues. Trimming took 1 base from V and 9 from J, leaving 13 bases between them.

About this clone itself: This specimen includes other DNA sequences encoding the same CDR3. The rearrangement joins TRBV7-2 to TRBJ2-7, with 11 bases fitting TRBD2. Germline V lookup: CDR1 SGHTA, CDR2 FQGNSA. Trimming cost V 5 bases and J 0 bases; bases outside gene matches: 3. CDR3 length: 15 amino acids. The CDR3 loop reads CASSQTSGSSYEQYF. CDR3 bases: TGTGCCAGCAGCCAAACTAGCGGGAGCTCCTACGAGCAGTACTTC.